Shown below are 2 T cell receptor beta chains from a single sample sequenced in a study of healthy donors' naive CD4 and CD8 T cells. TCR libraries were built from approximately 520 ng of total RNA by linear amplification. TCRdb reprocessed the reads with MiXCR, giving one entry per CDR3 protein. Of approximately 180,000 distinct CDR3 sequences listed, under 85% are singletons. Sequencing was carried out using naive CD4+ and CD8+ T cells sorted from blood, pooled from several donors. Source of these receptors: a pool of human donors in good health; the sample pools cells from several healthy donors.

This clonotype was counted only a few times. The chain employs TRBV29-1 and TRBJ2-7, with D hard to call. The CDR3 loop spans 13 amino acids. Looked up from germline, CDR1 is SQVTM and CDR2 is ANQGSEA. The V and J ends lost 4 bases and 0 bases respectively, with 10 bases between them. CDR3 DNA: TGCAGCGTTGTCTTTTGGGGCTCCTACGAGCAGTACTTC. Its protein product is CSVVFWGSYEQYF.

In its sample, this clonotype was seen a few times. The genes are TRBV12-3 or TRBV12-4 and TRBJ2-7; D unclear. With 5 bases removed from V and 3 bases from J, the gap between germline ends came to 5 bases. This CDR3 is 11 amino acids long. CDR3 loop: CASSPNYEQYF. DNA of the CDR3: TGTGCCAGCAGTCCTAACTACGAGCAGTACTTC.